A selection of T cell receptor beta chains follows, all from one sample in a study of beta chain features in type 1 diabetes. Produced via immunoSEQ multiplex PCR; TCRdb's table is partial and in-frame only. The table includes some 660,000 clones, about an eighth detected once. Sequences were obtained from naive CD4+ T cells from blood. The receptors were sampled from a man between 18 and 29 years old with type 1 diabetes. Each CDR3 is given with its conserved first and last residue. D genes are given only for firm matches. Rows may omit the clone size; those that give it use once, few, many or a size class.

D,J,size,V,DNA,CDR3
.,TRBJ2-7,.,TRBV30,TGTGCCTGGAGTGTTGGGGTAACCTCAGCCTCCTACGAGCAGTACTTC,CAWSVGVTSASYEQYF
.,TRBJ2-1,few,TRBV4-3,TGCGCCAGCAGCCTGAGAGGAAGGTGGGATGAGCAGTTCTTC,CASSLRGRWDEQFF
.,TRBJ2-7,few,TRBV7-2,TGTGCCAGCAGCTCTGAATGGGCGTTGTCGTACGAGCAGTACTTC,CASSSEWALSYEQYF
.,TRBJ1-2,few,TRBV30,TGTGCCTGGAGTGTACGCGAGTCGAGGGGAAATGGCTACACCTTC,CAWSVRESRGNGYTF
TRBD2,TRBJ2-1,few,TRBV7-2,TGTGCCAGCAGCACCTACTCGACTAGCGGGGGTTACAATGAGCAGTTCTTC,CASSTYSTSGGYNEQFF
TRBD1,TRBJ2-5,few,TRBV19,TGTGCCAGTAGTTTGGTCACAGGGGGCGGAGAGACCCAGTACTTC,CASSLVTGGGETQYF
TRBD1,TRBJ2-7,.,TRBV18,TGTGCCAGCTCACCGGACAGGGATCATTCGGGGCAGTACTTC,CASSPDRDHSGQYF
TRBD2,TRBJ2-3,few,TRBV2,TGTGCCAGCAGACGGGGGGTATGGGATACGCAGTATTTT,CASRRGVWDTQYF
.,TRBJ2-1,.,TRBV5-1,TGCGCCAGCACCGTACCGTGGGGAGAAGGGAATGAGCAGTTCTTC,CASTVPWGEGNEQFF
.,TRBJ2-7,.,TRBV27,TGTGCCAGCAGTTTACCCCGGGTGATAGCGAAGTCCTACGAGCAGTACTTC,CASSLPRVIAKSYEQYF
.,TRBJ2-7,.,TRBV15,TGTGCCACCAGCAGAGAACGGGTAGGGACGGACGAGCAGTACTTC,CATSRERVGTDEQYF
.,TRBJ2-3,.,TRBV9,TGTGCCAGCAGCGTAGGGTGGCGTAGCACAGATACGCAGTATTTT,CASSVGWRSTDTQYF
.,TRBJ2-3,.,TRBV7-9,TGTGCCAGCAGCTCCTTAGCGGTGCAGTATTTT,CASSSLAVQYF
TRBD1,TRBJ1-4,.,TRBV23-1,TGCGCCAGCAGTCACCCGGACAGGGGTGGGGAAAAACTGTTTTTT,CASSHPDRGGEKLFF
.,TRBJ1-1,few,TRBV30,TGTGCCTGGACCCCACGGATGAACACTGAAGCTTTCTTT,CAWTPRMNTEAFF
.,TRBJ2-7,.,TRBV5-6,TGTGCCAGCAGCTGGACGAGCGAGCTCGGCGAGCAGTACTTC,CASSWTSELGEQYF
.,TRBJ2-5,.,TRBV7-7,TGTGCTAGCAGCTCGGCGGGGCGAGAGACCCAGTACTTC,CASSSAGRETQYF
.,TRBJ2-3,few,TRBV6-1,TGTGCCAGCAGTGAGGCCCTCTCGGCATGGACGCAGTATTTT,CASSEALSAWTQYF
TRBD2,TRBJ2-3,.,TRBV7-2,TGTGCCAGCAGCTCCGACCCCCGTCTAGCGGGATCGGCAGATACGCAGTATTTT,CASSSDPRLAGSADTQYF
.,TRBJ2-5,few,TRBV4-2,TGTGCCAGCAGCCATCCGTCCCAGGCCTTGTACCAAGAGACCCAGTACTTC,CASSHPSQALYQETQYF
.,TRBJ1-1,.,TRBV6-1,TGTGCCATCCTTAAGACTGAAGCTTTCTTT,CAILKTEAFF
.,TRBJ2-7,.,TRBV6-5,TGTGCCAGCAGCGACCCGACAGGTTACGAGCAGTACTTC,CASSDPTGYEQYF
.,TRBJ1-6,.,TRBV5-1,TGCGCCAGCAAGTGGGGGGTAGATAATTCACCCCTCCACTTT,CASKWGVDNSPLHF
TRBD1,TRBJ2-7,.,TRBV28,TGTGCCAGCAGGCTACAGGGGAGCTCCTACGAGCAGTACTTC,CASRLQGSSYEQYF
.,TRBJ2-3,few,TRBV9,TGTGCCAGCAGCCTTCGACTGACAGATACGCAGTATTTT,CASSLRLTDTQYF
TRBD2,TRBJ2-5,few,TRBV30,TGTGCCTGGACACCCACGGCTAGCGGGGGGGCCGGGGCCCAGTACTTC,CAWTPTASGGAGAQYF
.,TRBJ2-7,few,TRBV2,TGTGCCAGCAGTGAAGTCCAGCAATCCCCTCGGCAGTACTTC,CASSEVQQSPRQYF
.,TRBJ2-5,.,TRBV13,TGTGCCAGCAGTGGCAGGGACGAAGAGACCCAGTACTTC,CASSGRDEETQYF
TRBD2,TRBJ2-1,.,TRBV9,TGTGCCAGCAGCGGTGGGGCTAGCGGTTACAATGAGCAGTTCTTC,CASSGGASGYNEQFF
.,TRBJ2-6,.,TRBV29-1,TGCAGCGTTGAACCGGGGTCTGGGGCCAACGTCCTGACTTTC,CSVEPGSGANVLTF
TRBD2,TRBJ2-3,.,TRBV5-6,TGTGCCAGCAGCCCGAGGACTAGCGGGGGGGCCGGGTACGATACGCAGTATTTT,CASSPRTSGGAGYDTQYF
.,TRBJ2-2,.,TRBV28,TGTGCCAGCAGTTTAACGATGAACAGAAAATCGAACACCGGGGAGCTGTTTTTT,CASSLTMNRKSNTGELFF
.,TRBJ2-7,.,TRBV15,TGTGCCACCAGCAGAGACGAAGGCCAACTACCCTCCTACGAGCAGTACTTC,CATSRDEGQLPSYEQYF
.,TRBJ1-1,few,TRBV2,TGTGCTACCAAGCCGGGACGAGTGAACACTGAAGCTTTCTTT,CATKPGRVNTEAFF
.,TRBJ2-7,.,TRBV7-2,TGTGCCAGCAGCTTGAACTACGAGCAGTACTTC,CASSLNYEQYF
.,TRBJ1-2,few,TRBV27,TGTGCCAGCAGTTTATCATGGGGGACCTATGGCTACACCTTC,CASSLSWGTYGYTF
.,TRBJ1-5,few,TRBV2,TGTGCCAGCAGTGAAGCGCTTATGTCCCAGCCCCAGCATTTT,CASSEALMSQPQHF
TRBD2,TRBJ2-5,.,TRBV7-2,TGTGCCAGCAGCTTAGGACTAGCGGAAGAGACCCAGTACTTC,CASSLGLAEETQYF
TRBD1,TRBJ2-5,.,TRBV10-3,TGTGCCATCAGAACAGGGGACCCAGAGACCCAGTACTTC,CAIRTGDPETQYF
.,TRBJ1-1,few,TRBV6-5,TGTGCCAGCAGTTACTCATCAGAGAACACTGAAGCTTTCTTT,CASSYSSENTEAFF